Listed below are T cell receptor beta chains from one sample, sequenced in a study of shared clonotypes between healthy human individuals. Clones were read by immunoSEQ multiplex PCR, and TCRdb kept only the in-frame ones, dropping some. The sample has roughly 760,000 clones, less than 85% seen once. The sequenced sample was memory CD4+ T cells sorted from blood. Every receptor here comes from a woman in her twenties or thirties in good health. The CDR3 runs from the conserved cysteine through the conserved F or W. D genes are given only for firm matches. Rows give clone size only sometimes, using once, few, many, or a class for an expanded clone.

len: 15; v_gene: TRBV6-1; abundance: once; d_gene: TRBD1; j_gene: TRBJ2-2; CDR3nt: TGTGCCAGCAGTGTACAGGGGGCGGACACCGGGGAGCTGTTTTTT; CDR3aa: CASSVQGADTGELFF
len: 16; v_gene: TRBV13; abundance: once; d_gene: NA; j_gene: TRBJ1-6; CDR3nt: TGTGCCAGCAGGAAAAGACATCAGGGAGAGAGTTCACCCCTCCACTTT; CDR3aa: CASRKRHQGESSPLHF
len: 12; v_gene: TRBV28; abundance: NA; d_gene: TRBD2; j_gene: TRBJ2-7; CDR3nt: TGTGCCAGCCGGGGGGGGGCCTACGAGCAGTACTTC; CDR3aa: CASRGGAYEQYF
len: 13; v_gene: TRBV11-3; abundance: NA; d_gene: NA; j_gene: TRBJ1-5; CDR3nt: TGTGCCAGCAGCGTACAGGGTACTCAGCCCCAGCATTTT; CDR3aa: CASSVQGTQPQHF
len: 15; v_gene: TRBV25-1; abundance: few; d_gene: NA; j_gene: TRBJ2-7; CDR3nt: TGTGCCAGCAGTGAAGATGAGGAGGGGACCTACGAGCAGTACTTC; CDR3aa: CASSEDEEGTYEQYF
len: 15; v_gene: TRBV11-2; abundance: once; d_gene: TRBD2; j_gene: TRBJ2-7; CDR3nt: TGTGCCAGCAGTTCTAGCGGGAGGGCCCGGTCCGAGCAGTACTTC; CDR3aa: CASSSSGRARSEQYF
len: 15; v_gene: TRBV5-4; abundance: NA; d_gene: NA; j_gene: TRBJ2-1; CDR3nt: TGTGCCAGCAGCCAAGGCCAGGGCCCTTGGAATGAGCAGTTCTTC; CDR3aa: CASSQGQGPWNEQFF
len: 12; v_gene: TRBV6-4; abundance: few; d_gene: NA; j_gene: TRBJ1-5; CDR3nt: TGTGCCAGCAGTGATGTGGGAGGGCCCCAGCATTTT; CDR3aa: CASSDVGGPQHF
len: 14; v_gene: TRBV6-5; abundance: few; d_gene: NA; j_gene: TRBJ2-3; CDR3nt: TGTGCCAGCAGCCCTAGGACAGGCACAGATACGCAGTATTTT; CDR3aa: CASSPRTGTDTQYF
len: 16; v_gene: TRBV6-1; abundance: NA; d_gene: NA; j_gene: TRBJ2-7; CDR3nt: TGTGCCAGCAGTGAAGCGACGGGGACACCCCCGGGGGAGCAGTACTTC; CDR3aa: CASSEATGTPPGEQYF
len: 15; v_gene: TRBV6-6; abundance: many; d_gene: NA; j_gene: TRBJ1-2; CDR3nt: TGTGCCAGCAGTTACAAGGGGGGCTCCGACTATGGCTACACCTTC; CDR3aa: CASSYKGGSDYGYTF
len: 17; v_gene: TRBV5-4; abundance: NA; d_gene: TRBD2; j_gene: TRBJ2-3; CDR3nt: TGTGCCAGCAGCTTGACTAGCGGGAATTTCCGCACAGATACGCAGTATTTT; CDR3aa: CASSLTSGNFRTDTQYF
len: 12; v_gene: TRBV7-2; abundance: NA; d_gene: NA; j_gene: TRBJ2-7; CDR3nt: TGTGCCAGCAGCTTTGTTCCTCTCGAGCAGTACTTC; CDR3aa: CASSFVPLEQYF
len: 14; v_gene: TRBV28; abundance: NA; d_gene: NA; j_gene: TRBJ1-1; CDR3nt: TGTGCCAGCAGTAGAGGGGATTTTAACACTGAAGCTTTCTTT; CDR3aa: CASSRGDFNTEAFF
len: 15; v_gene: TRBV30; abundance: NA; d_gene: NA; j_gene: TRBJ1-5; CDR3nt: TGTGCCTGGACCAAGCGAGACAGGTACAATCAGCCCCAGCATTTT; CDR3aa: CAWTKRDRYNQPQHF
len: 15; v_gene: TRBV2; abundance: NA; d_gene: NA; j_gene: TRBJ2-7; CDR3nt: TGTGCCAGCAGTGAATGGGCAGCGAGAGCCTACGAGCAGTACTTC; CDR3aa: CASSEWAARAYEQYF
len: 14; v_gene: TRBV5-1; abundance: NA; d_gene: TRBD1; j_gene: TRBJ2-7; CDR3nt: TGCGCCAGCAGCCCACGGACAGGGGGCCTCGAGCAGTACTTC; CDR3aa: CASSPRTGGLEQYF
len: 14; v_gene: TRBV25-1; abundance: NA; d_gene: TRBD1; j_gene: TRBJ1-3; CDR3nt: TGTGCCAGCAGTGTAGGGACAGCTGGAAACACCATATATTTT; CDR3aa: CASSVGTAGNTIYF
len: 17; v_gene: TRBV19; abundance: few; d_gene: NA; j_gene: TRBJ1-2; CDR3nt: TGTGCCACGACCGATTGGGGCCGGGCGAGAGGAGGATATGGCTACACCTTC; CDR3aa: CATTDWGRARGGYGYTF
len: 15; v_gene: TRBV7-2; abundance: NA; d_gene: NA; j_gene: TRBJ2-1; CDR3nt: TGTGCCAGCAGCCCGCAAAGGGACGCTTACAATGAGCAGTTCTTC; CDR3aa: CASSPQRDAYNEQFF
len: 13; v_gene: TRBV10-3; abundance: NA; d_gene: NA; j_gene: TRBJ2-7; CDR3nt: TGTGCCATCAGTGAGTCAGGGGGCTACGAGCAGTACTTC; CDR3aa: CAISESGGYEQYF
len: 16; v_gene: TRBV5-4; abundance: NA; d_gene: TRBD2; j_gene: TRBJ2-7; CDR3nt: TGTGCCAGCAGCTTGGGGGGGACTAGCGGGAGCTACGAGCAGTACTTC; CDR3aa: CASSLGGTSGSYEQYF
len: 15; v_gene: TRBV5-8; abundance: few; d_gene: TRBD2; j_gene: TRBJ2-1; CDR3nt: TGTGCCAGCACTCTGGGGCTAGCGGGAGGTTATGAGCAGTTCTTC; CDR3aa: CASTLGLAGGYEQFF
len: 15; v_gene: TRBV11-2; abundance: NA; d_gene: TRBD1; j_gene: TRBJ2-1; CDR3nt: TGTGCCAGCAGCTTAAGCAGGGGGCTAAGTAATGAGCAGTTCTTC; CDR3aa: CASSLSRGLSNEQFF
len: 12; v_gene: TRBV7-6; abundance: NA; d_gene: NA; j_gene: TRBJ2-2; CDR3nt: TGTGCCAGCTCGATGGGGCCCGGGGAGCTGTTTTTT; CDR3aa: CASSMGPGELFF
len: 10; v_gene: TRBV20-1; abundance: once; d_gene: NA; j_gene: TRBJ1-2; CDR3nt: TGCAGTGTGGCAGGGGTCGGCTACACCTTC; CDR3aa: CSVAGVGYTF
len: 13; v_gene: TRBV27; abundance: NA; d_gene: NA; j_gene: TRBJ2-7; CDR3nt: TGTGCCAGCAGTCCGTTGGACGGATACGAGCAGTACTTC; CDR3aa: CASSPLDGYEQYF
len: 12; v_gene: TRBV6-1; abundance: NA; d_gene: NA; j_gene: TRBJ2-7; CDR3nt: TGTGCCAGCAGTGAAGAGGTCTACGAGCAGTACTTC; CDR3aa: CASSEEVYEQYF